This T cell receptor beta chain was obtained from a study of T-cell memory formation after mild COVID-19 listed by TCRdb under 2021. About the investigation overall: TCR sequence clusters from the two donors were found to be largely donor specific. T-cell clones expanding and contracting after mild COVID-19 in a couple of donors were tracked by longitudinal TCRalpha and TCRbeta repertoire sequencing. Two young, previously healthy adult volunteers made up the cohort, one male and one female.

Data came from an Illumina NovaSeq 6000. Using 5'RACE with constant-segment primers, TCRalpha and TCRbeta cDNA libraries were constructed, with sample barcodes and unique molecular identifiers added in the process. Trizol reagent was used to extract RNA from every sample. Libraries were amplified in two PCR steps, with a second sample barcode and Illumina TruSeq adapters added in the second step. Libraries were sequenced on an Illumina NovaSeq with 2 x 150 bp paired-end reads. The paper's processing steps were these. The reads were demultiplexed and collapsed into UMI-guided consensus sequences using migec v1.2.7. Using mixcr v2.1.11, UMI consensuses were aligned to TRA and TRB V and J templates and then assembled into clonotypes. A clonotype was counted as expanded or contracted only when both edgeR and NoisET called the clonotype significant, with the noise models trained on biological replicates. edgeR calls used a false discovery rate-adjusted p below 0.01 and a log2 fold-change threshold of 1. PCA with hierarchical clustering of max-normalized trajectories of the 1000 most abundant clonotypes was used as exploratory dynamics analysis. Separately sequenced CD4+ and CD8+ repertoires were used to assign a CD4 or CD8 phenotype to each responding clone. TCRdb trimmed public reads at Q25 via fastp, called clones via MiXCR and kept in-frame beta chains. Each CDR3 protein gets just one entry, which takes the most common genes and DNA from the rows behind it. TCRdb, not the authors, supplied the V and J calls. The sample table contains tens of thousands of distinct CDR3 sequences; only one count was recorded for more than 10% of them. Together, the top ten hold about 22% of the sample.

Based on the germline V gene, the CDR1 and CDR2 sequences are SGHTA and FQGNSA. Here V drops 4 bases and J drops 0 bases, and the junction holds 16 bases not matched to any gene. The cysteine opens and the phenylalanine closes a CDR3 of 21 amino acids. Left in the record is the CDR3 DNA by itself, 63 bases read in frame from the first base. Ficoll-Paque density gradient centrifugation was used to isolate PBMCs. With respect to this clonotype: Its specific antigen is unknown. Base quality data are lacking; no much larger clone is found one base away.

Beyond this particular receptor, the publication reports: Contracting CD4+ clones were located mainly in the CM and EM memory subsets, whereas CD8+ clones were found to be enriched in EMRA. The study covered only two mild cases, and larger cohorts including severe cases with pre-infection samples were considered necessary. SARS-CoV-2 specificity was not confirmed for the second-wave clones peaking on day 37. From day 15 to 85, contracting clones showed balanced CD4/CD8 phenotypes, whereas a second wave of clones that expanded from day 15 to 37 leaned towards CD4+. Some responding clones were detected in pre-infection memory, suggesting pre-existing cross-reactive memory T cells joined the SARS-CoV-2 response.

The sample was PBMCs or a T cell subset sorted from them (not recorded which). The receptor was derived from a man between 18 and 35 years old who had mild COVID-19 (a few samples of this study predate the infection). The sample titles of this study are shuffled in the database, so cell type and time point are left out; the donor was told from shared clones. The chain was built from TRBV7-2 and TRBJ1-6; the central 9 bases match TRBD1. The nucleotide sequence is TGTGCCAGCAGCTACCGGACGGGGAGGACAGGGGACCCCTCCTATAATTCACCCCTCCACTTT. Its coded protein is CASSYRTGRTGDPSYNSPLHF.